These 10 T cell receptor beta chains were all obtained from the same sample, sequenced in a study of response to subunit inactivated influenza vaccine. TCRdb re-analysed the RT-PCR reads in MiXCR, keeping a single row per CDR3 protein. The repertoire holds roughly 790,000 distinct CDR3 sequences, with 21% as singletons. The source was PBMCs from blood, collected more than 4 days after vaccination. These receptors were obtained from a man aged 45 to 65 who received an inactivated influenza vaccine.

This clonotype was detected only a few times. V usage is TRBV12-3 or TRBV12-4 and J usage is TRBJ1-4, with TRBD1 matching over 10 bases. This CDR3 spans 14 amino acids. V lost 3 bases to trimming and J lost 8 bases; unmatched junction nucleotides: 3. CDR3 amino acids: CASSFGTGAEKLFF. The CDR3 nucleotides are TGTGCCAGCAGTTTCGGGACAGGGGCGGAAAAACTGTTTTTT.

The J gene is TRBJ1-1, the V gene TRBV5-1, with TRBD1 identical over 10 bases. Per the germline V gene, CDR1 is SGHRS and CDR2 is YFSETQ. V lost 1 base and J lost 1; bases outside the gene matches: 1. This CDR3 has 15 residues. In DNA, the CDR3 is TGCGCCAGCAGCTTGCGGACAGGGGGGAACACTGAAGCTTTCTTT. It codes for CASSLRTGGNTEAFF.

This clonotype was observed a handful of times. In DNA form, the CDR3 reads TGCAGTGCTAGTGATTATGGAACCGGGGAGCTGTTTTTT. It encodes CSASDYGTGELFF. V is TRBV20-1 and J is TRBJ2-2; D gene unclear. The CDR3 runs to 13 residues. The germline gives CDR1 DFQATT, CDR2 SNEGSKA (reference sequence). Trimming shortened V by 3 bases and J by 5 bases, and 10 bases separated the two germline ends.

The table lists this clonotype with a few counts. This chain uses TRBV9 with TRBJ2-1; TRBD2 matches 7 bases. V shed 2 bases, J shed 8 bases, and the junction held 16 bases outside the gene matches. CDR1 SGDLS and CDR2 YYNGEE come from the germline V gene. This CDR3 spans 17 amino acids. In DNA form, the CDR3 reads TGTGCCAGCAGCGTTCCCTTACTAGCGCCGAAAGGCGATGAGCAGTTCTTC. Translation gives CASSVPLLAPKGDEQFF.

Only a few counts were recorded for this clonotype. This sequence joins TRBV9 and TRBJ2-7; TRBD1 agrees at 9 bases. Unmatched junction bases numbered 6, after V lost 4 bases and J lost 4 bases. The CDR3 length is 14 residues. CDR1 and CDR2 from the germline V gene are SGDLS and YYNGEE. The CDR3 DNA reads TGTGCCAGCAGCTCCTCGGGACAGGGTTACGAGCAGTACTTC. Residues: CASSSSGQGYEQYF.

The rearrangement joins TRBV7-9 to TRBJ1-5; TRBD1 might be the D (5 bases). V was shortened by 1 base and J by 4 bases, with 11 bases between the two germline ends. This CDR3 spans 15 amino acids. Germline CDR1 is SEHNR and CDR2 is FQNEAQ (reference sequence). CDR3 loop: CASSLDQGWNQPQHF. CDR3 bases: TGTGCCAGCAGCTTAGATCAGGGATGGAATCAGCCCCAGCATTTT.

The V call is TRBV20-1, the J call TRBJ2-3, with 9 bases fitting TRBD2. V lost 2 bases, J lost 1 base, and 7 bases stayed unmatched. The CDR3 has 16 residues. Germline V lookup: CDR1 DFQATT, CDR2 SNEGSKA (reference sequence). The DNA of the CDR3 is TGCAGTGCTAGAAACATAGCGGGAGAAGGCACAGATACGCAGTATTTT. Its protein product is CSARNIAGEGTDTQYF.

DNA of the CDR3: TGTGCCAGCAGTACAGACAGGTATTATACCTACGAGCAGTACTTC. It translates to CASSTDRYYTYEQYF. This rearrangement joins TRBV6-1 to TRBJ2-7, with D perhaps matching TRBD1 (6 bases). V was trimmed by 5 bases and J by 2 bases, leaving 16 bases between them. This CDR3 region has 15 residues. Germline assignment: CDR1 MNHNS and CDR2 SASEGT.

The V and J genes are TRBV10-3 and TRBJ2-1, with TRBD1 identical over 8 bases. The ends lost 1 base at V and 6 bases at J; junction bases unmatched: 8. The CDR3 spans 16 residues. Germline CDR1 reads ENHRY; CDR2 reads SYGVKD. This CDR3 reads CAISEFGTGPFNEQFF. For the CDR3, the DNA is TGTGCCATCAGTGAGTTCGGGACAGGTCCCTTCAATGAGCAGTTCTTC.

The V call is TRBV9, the J call TRBJ2-3; weak D call: TRBD2 (5 bases). Per germline, CDR1 SGDLS and CDR2 YYNGEE. The CDR3 is 17 amino acids. Trimming pared 4 bases from V and 4 bases from J, leaving 22 bases between. The CDR3 nucleotides are TGTGCCAGCAGCCAACCTCCAAACATGGAGGCGTCAGATACGCAGTATTTT. Translated: CASSQPPNMEASDTQYF.